The clone carrying this T cell receptor beta chain was seen ten or more times. Its cognate antigen is unknown. Authors of the study amplified TCR beta CDR3 regions from RNA transcripts. First-round RT-PCR of the TCR CDR3 relied on the HTBI primer set. TCRdb ran MiXCR on the multiplex PCR reads and lists one entry per CDR3 protein. The sample shows around 580,000 distinct CDR3 sequences, over 15% of them seen only once. The data were taken from a study of T cells in Graves' hyperthyroidism and ophthalmopathy. Study-level points and caveats: Peripheral blood also featured most of the thyroid clonotypes expanded above 0.001.

Participants, patients aged 18 to 65, had newly diagnosed hyperthyroidism with a duration under 2 months. Based on clinical symptoms, serum thyroxine and TRAb, thyroid ultrasound and orbital computed tomography, diagnoses were reached. Approximately 10 ml of fresh peripheral blood supplied the PBMCs. The CDR3 is 17 amino acids. With V trimmed by 5 bases and J by 0 bases, 9 bases remained unmatched. The germline V gene has CDR1 SGHNT and CDR2 YENEEA. Sequencing was carried out using blood. This clonotype was obtained from a woman younger than 35 with Graves' hyperthyroidism. This chain joins TRBV11-3 and TRBJ2-1; 8 positions match TRBD1. CDR3 sequence (DNA): TGTGCCAGCAGCCTTCGACAGGGGCAGAGCTCCTACAATGAGCAGTTCTTC. Amino acids: CASSLRQGQSSYNEQFF.